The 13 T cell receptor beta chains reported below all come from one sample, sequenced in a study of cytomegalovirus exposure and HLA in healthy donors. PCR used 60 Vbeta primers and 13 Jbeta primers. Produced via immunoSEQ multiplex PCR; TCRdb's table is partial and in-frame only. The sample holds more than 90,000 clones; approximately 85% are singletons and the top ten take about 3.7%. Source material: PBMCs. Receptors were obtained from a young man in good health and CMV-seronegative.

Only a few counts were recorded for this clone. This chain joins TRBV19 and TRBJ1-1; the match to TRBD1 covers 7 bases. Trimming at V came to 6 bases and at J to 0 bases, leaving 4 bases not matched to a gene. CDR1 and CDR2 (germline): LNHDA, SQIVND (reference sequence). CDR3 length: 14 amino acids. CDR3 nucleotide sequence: TGTGCCAGTAGCCCGGGACAGCTGAACACTGAAGCTTTCTTT. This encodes CASSPGQLNTEAFF.

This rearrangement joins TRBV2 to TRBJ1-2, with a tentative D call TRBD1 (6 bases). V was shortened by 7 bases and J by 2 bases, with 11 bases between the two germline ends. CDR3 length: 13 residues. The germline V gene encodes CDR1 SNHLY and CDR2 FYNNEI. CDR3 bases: TGTGCCAGCACCAGAGACAGGAACTATGGCTACACCTTC. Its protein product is CASTRDRNYGYTF.

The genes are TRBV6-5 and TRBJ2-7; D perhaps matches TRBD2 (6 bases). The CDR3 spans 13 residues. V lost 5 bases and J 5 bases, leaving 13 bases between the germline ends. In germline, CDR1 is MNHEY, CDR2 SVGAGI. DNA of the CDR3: TGTGCCAGCAGTGAGACTAGAGGGCACGAGCAGTACTTC. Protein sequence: CASSETRGHEQYF.

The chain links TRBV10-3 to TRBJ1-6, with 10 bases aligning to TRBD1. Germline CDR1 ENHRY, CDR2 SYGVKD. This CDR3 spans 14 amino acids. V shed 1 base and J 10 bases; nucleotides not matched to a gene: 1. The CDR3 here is CAISELTGGSPLHF. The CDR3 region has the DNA TGTGCCATCAGTGAGTTGACAGGGGGCTCACCCCTCCACTTT.

The CDR3 here is CASSLTGGVYGYTF. In nucleotides, the CDR3 is TGTGCCAGCAGCCTGACAGGGGGAGTCTATGGCTACACCTTC. The chain is built from TRBV14 and TRBJ1-2; TRBD1 matches at 9 bases. Germline assignment: CDR1 SGHDN and CDR2 FVKESK. J was trimmed by 4 bases and V by 4 bases; bases with no gene match: 4. The CDR3 totals 14 residues.

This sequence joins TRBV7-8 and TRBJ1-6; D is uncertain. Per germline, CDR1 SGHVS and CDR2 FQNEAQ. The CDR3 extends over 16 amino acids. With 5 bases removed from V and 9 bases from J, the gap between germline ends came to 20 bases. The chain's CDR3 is CASSRGPRFDGSPLHF. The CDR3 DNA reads TGTGCCAGCAGCCGAGGCCCTCGTTTCGACGGTTCACCCCTCCACTTT.

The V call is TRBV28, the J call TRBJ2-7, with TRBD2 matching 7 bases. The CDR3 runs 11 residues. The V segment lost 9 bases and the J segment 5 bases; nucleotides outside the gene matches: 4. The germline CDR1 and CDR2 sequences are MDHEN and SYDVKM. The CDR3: CARGEGHEQYF. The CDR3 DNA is TGTGCCAGAGGGGAGGGACACGAGCAGTACTTC.

CDR3 protein: CASSVGFQQETQYF. The CDR3, as DNA: TGTGCCAGCAGCGTAGGTTTCCAGCAAGAGACCCAGTACTTC. The chain carries TRBV9 and TRBJ2-5; D is uncertain. Between the trimmed V and J ends, which lost 0 bases and 2 bases, there was a span of 8 bases. Per the germline V gene, CDR1 is SGDLS and CDR2 is YYNGEE. The CDR3 is 14 amino acids.

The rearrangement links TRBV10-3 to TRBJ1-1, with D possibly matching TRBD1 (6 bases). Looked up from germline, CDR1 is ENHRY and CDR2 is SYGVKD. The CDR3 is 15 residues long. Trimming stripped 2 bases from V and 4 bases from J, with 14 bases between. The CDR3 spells CAISERGQEGTEAFF. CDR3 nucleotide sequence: TGTGCCATCAGTGAGAGGGGACAAGAGGGCACTGAAGCTTTCTTT.

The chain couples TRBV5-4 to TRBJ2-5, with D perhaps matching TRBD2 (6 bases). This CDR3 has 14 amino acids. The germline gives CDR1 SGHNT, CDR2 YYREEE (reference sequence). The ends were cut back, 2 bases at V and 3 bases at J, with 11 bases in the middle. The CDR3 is CASSFLTGEETQYF. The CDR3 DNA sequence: TGTGCCAGCAGCTTCCTAACGGGGGAAGAGACCCAGTACTTC.

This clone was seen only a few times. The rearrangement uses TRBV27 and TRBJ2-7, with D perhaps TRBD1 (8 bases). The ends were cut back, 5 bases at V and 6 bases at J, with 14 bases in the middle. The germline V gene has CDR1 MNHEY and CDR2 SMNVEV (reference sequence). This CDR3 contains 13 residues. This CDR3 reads CASSHRGGGEQYF. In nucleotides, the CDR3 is TGTGCCAGCAGTCACAGGGGGGGAGGCGAGCAGTACTTC.

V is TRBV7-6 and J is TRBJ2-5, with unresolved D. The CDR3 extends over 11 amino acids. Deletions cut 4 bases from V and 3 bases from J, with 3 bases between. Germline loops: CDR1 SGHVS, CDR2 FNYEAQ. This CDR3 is CASSSEETQYF. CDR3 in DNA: TGTGCCAGCAGCTCCGAAGAGACCCAGTACTTC. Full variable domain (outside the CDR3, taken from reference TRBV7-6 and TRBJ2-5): GAGVSQSPRYKVTKRGQDVALRCDPISGHVSLYWYRQALGQGPEFLTYFNYEAQQDKSGLPNDRFSAERPEGSISTLTIQRTEQRDSAMYRCASSSEETQYFGPGTRLLVL.

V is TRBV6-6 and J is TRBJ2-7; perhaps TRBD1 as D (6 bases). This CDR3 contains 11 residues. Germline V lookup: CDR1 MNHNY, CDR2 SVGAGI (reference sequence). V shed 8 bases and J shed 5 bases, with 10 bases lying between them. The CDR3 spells CASFSGDEQYF. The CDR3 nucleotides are TGTGCCAGCTTCTCAGGGGACGAGCAGTACTTC.